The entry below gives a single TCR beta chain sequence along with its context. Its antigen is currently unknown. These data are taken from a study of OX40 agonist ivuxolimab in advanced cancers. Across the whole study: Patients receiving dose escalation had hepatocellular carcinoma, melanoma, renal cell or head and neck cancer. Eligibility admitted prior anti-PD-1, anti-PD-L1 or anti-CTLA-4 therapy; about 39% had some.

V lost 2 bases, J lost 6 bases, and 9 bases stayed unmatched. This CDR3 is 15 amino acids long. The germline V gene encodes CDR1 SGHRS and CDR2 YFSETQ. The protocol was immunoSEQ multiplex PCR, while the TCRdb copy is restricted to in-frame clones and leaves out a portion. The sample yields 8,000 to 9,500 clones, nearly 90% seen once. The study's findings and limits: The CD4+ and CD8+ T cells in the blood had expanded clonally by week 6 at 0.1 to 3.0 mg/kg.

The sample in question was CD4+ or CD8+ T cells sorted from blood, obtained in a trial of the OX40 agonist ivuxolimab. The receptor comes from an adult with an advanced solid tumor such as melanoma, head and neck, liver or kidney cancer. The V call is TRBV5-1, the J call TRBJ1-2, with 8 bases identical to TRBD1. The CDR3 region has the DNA TGCGCCAGCAGCTTTTACGGCGGACAGGGTGATGGCTACACCTTC. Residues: CASSFYGGQGDGYTF.